These T cell receptor beta chains were read from a single sample in a study of blood T cells in healthy people across ages. TCRdb reprocessed the 5' RACE reads with MiXCR, giving one entry per CDR3 protein. The repertoire holds about 1,400,000 distinct CDR3 sequences, approximately 59% seen once, with over 5.5% in the top ten. Sequencing was performed on blood. These receptors all stem from a young man in good health. The CDR3 runs from the conserved cysteine through the conserved F or W. A D gene is named only where the DNA matches it firmly. The size field is filled for only some rows; it gives once, few, many or a size class.

d_gene: -; j_gene: TRBJ2-7; abundance: -; v_gene: TRBV18; CDR3nt: TGTGCCAGCTCAGATGGACGGAATTCCTACGAGCAGTACTTC; CDR3aa: CASSDGRNSYEQYF
d_gene: -; j_gene: TRBJ2-1; abundance: -; v_gene: TRBV20-1; CDR3nt: TGCAGTGCTAGACTGGACACCTACAATGAGCAGTTCTTC; CDR3aa: CSARLDTYNEQFF
d_gene: -; j_gene: TRBJ2-1; abundance: few; v_gene: TRBV5-1; CDR3nt: TGCGCCAGCAGCTTGGGCGTAGGTGGGAGCTCCTACAATGAGCAGTTCTTC; CDR3aa: CASSLGVGGSSYNEQFF
d_gene: -; j_gene: TRBJ2-1; abundance: -; v_gene: TRBV28; CDR3nt: TGTGCCAGCAGTTACGGATTGGGTGAGCAGTTCTTC; CDR3aa: CASSYGLGEQFF
d_gene: -; j_gene: TRBJ2-1; abundance: -; v_gene: TRBV6-2/TRBV6-3; CDR3nt: TGTGCCAGCAGCCTAGCTCCGGCAAGCTCCTACAATGAGCAGTTCTTC; CDR3aa: CASSLAPASSYNEQFF
d_gene: TRBD1; j_gene: TRBJ2-1; abundance: -; v_gene: TRBV15; CDR3nt: TGTGCCACCAGCAGAGCGGGACAGGGTTACAATGAGCAGTTCTTC; CDR3aa: CATSRAGQGYNEQFF
d_gene: -; j_gene: TRBJ1-5; abundance: -; v_gene: TRBV4-1; CDR3nt: TGCGCCAGCAGCCAAGGCTATAGCAATCAGCCCCGGCATTTT; CDR3aa: CASSQGYSNQPRHF
d_gene: -; j_gene: TRBJ2-2; abundance: -; v_gene: TRBV21-1; CDR3nt: TGTGCCAGCAGGACCGACGGACCCACCGGGGAGCTGTTTTTT; CDR3aa: CASRTDGPTGELFF
d_gene: TRBD1; j_gene: TRBJ2-7; abundance: -; v_gene: TRBV27; CDR3nt: TGTGCCGGCAGAGTCTCGACAGGGTTCTCCTACGAGCAGTACTTC; CDR3aa: CAGRVSTGFSYEQYF
d_gene: -; j_gene: TRBJ1-2; abundance: few; v_gene: TRBV29-1; CDR3nt: TGCAGCGTAAGAGCTGATGGCTACACCTTC; CDR3aa: CSVRADGYTF
d_gene: -; j_gene: TRBJ2-1; abundance: -; v_gene: TRBV6-6; CDR3nt: TGTGCCAGCAGTACCACCGACAGCTCGAATGAGCAGTTCTTC; CDR3aa: CASSTTDSSNEQFF
d_gene: -; j_gene: TRBJ1-4; abundance: -; v_gene: TRBV3-1; CDR3nt: TGTGCCAGCAGCCTCCACCCCCGACAGGCTCGAGGTGAAAAACTGTTTTTT; CDR3aa: CASSLHPRQARGEKLFF
d_gene: -; j_gene: TRBJ2-1; abundance: -; v_gene: TRBV29-1; CDR3nt: TGCAGCGTTGGCAATACTAGGGGTGAGCAGTTCTTC; CDR3aa: CSVGNTRGEQFF
d_gene: -; j_gene: TRBJ2-4; abundance: few; v_gene: TRBV4-2; CDR3nt: TGTGCCAGCAGCCAAGTCTTGTTTAGCGGACAAATAAAAAACATTCAGTACTTC; CDR3aa: CASSQVLFSGQIKNIQYF
d_gene: -; j_gene: TRBJ2-1; abundance: -; v_gene: TRBV4-1; CDR3nt: TGCGCCAGCAGCCCTATTGCCCGGGGCCTCTCCTACAATGAGCAGTTCTTC; CDR3aa: CASSPIARGLSYNEQFF
d_gene: TRBD1; j_gene: TRBJ1-4; abundance: few; v_gene: TRBV15; CDR3nt: TGTGCCACCAGCAGAGAAGGGGGCTCTACTGAAAAACTGTTTTTT; CDR3aa: CATSREGGSTEKLFF
d_gene: -; j_gene: TRBJ1-2; abundance: few; v_gene: TRBV20-1; CDR3nt: TGCAGTGCACCGACTTCTAACTATGGCTACACCTTC; CDR3aa: CSAPTSNYGYTF
d_gene: TRBD2; j_gene: TRBJ2-5; abundance: few; v_gene: TRBV14; CDR3nt: TGTGCCAGCAGCACACGACCGTTAACTAGCGGGGAGACCCAGTACTTC; CDR3aa: CASSTRPLTSGETQYF
d_gene: -; j_gene: TRBJ2-1; abundance: -; v_gene: TRBV12-3/TRBV12-4; CDR3nt: TGTGCCAGCAGTTTCCGGGGGAATGCCTACAATGAGCAGTTCTTC; CDR3aa: CASSFRGNAYNEQFF
d_gene: -; j_gene: TRBJ2-7; abundance: -; v_gene: TRBV29-1; CDR3nt: TGCAGCGTTCAGCAGTCCGTTCTTGAGGGCGAGCAGTACTTC; CDR3aa: CSVQQSVLEGEQYF
d_gene: -; j_gene: TRBJ2-1; abundance: -; v_gene: TRBV18; CDR3nt: TGTGCCAGCTCACCACCCCCTAGCTACGATGAGCAGTTCTTC; CDR3aa: CASSPPPSYDEQFF
d_gene: -; j_gene: TRBJ2-3; abundance: -; v_gene: TRBV7-2; CDR3nt: TGTGCCAGCAGCTTAGCGTGGACTCTAACAGATACGCAGTATTTT; CDR3aa: CASSLAWTLTDTQYF
d_gene: -; j_gene: TRBJ1-2; abundance: few; v_gene: TRBV6-6; CDR3nt: TGTGCCAGCAACCCGGGGGGGAGAAACTATGGCTACACCTTC; CDR3aa: CASNPGGRNYGYTF
d_gene: TRBD2; j_gene: TRBJ2-3; abundance: -; v_gene: TRBV20-1; CDR3nt: TGCAGTGCTAGAGCTAGGAATCAGCGGGAGGGGAGCACAGATACGCAGTATTTT; CDR3aa: CSARARNQREGSTDTQYF
d_gene: -; j_gene: TRBJ2-7; abundance: few; v_gene: TRBV28; CDR3nt: TGTGCCAGCAGTTTTGGCGGGACAAGGTACTTC; CDR3aa: CASSFGGTRYF
d_gene: -; j_gene: TRBJ2-3; abundance: few; v_gene: TRBV7-8; CDR3nt: TGTGCCAGCAGCTTGGACACTTACACAGATACGCAGTATTTT; CDR3aa: CASSLDTYTDTQYF
d_gene: TRBD2; j_gene: TRBJ2-3; abundance: -; v_gene: TRBV29-1; CDR3nt: TGCAGCGTCCTAGCGGGACCTGGGGGCACAGATACGCAGTATTTT; CDR3aa: CSVLAGPGGTDTQYF
d_gene: TRBD2; j_gene: TRBJ2-6; abundance: few; v_gene: TRBV20-1; CDR3nt: TGCAGTGCATCTAGGACTAGCGTCTCCTCTGGGGCCAACGTCCTGACTTTC; CDR3aa: CSASRTSVSSGANVLTF
d_gene: -; j_gene: TRBJ2-1; abundance: -; v_gene: TRBV4-1; CDR3nt: TGCGCCAGCAGCTCATACGGGGTCGACAATGAGCAGTTCTTC; CDR3aa: CASSSYGVDNEQFF
d_gene: -; j_gene: TRBJ2-2; abundance: many; v_gene: TRBV28; CDR3nt: TGTGCCAGCAGTTTAGTCTCCGGGGAGCTGTTTTTT; CDR3aa: CASSLVSGELFF
d_gene: -; j_gene: TRBJ2-7; abundance: -; v_gene: TRBV25-1; CDR3nt: TGTGCCAGCAGTGAACGGAACAGGTACGAGCAGTACTTC; CDR3aa: CASSERNRYEQYF
d_gene: -; j_gene: TRBJ2-3; abundance: -; v_gene: TRBV28; CDR3nt: TGTGCCAGCAGGCAAAAGGGCACAGATACGCAGTATTTT; CDR3aa: CASRQKGTDTQYF
d_gene: -; j_gene: TRBJ2-5; abundance: -; v_gene: TRBV11-2; CDR3nt: TGTGCCAGCAGCTTAGTTCAGGTCTGGGAGACCCAGTACTTC; CDR3aa: CASSLVQVWETQYF
d_gene: -; j_gene: TRBJ2-2; abundance: many; v_gene: TRBV12-3/TRBV12-4; CDR3nt: TGTGCCAGCAGTCTAAAGGGCCCGCTCAACACCGGGGAGCTGTTTTTT; CDR3aa: CASSLKGPLNTGELFF
d_gene: -; j_gene: TRBJ2-7; abundance: -; v_gene: TRBV12-3/TRBV12-4; CDR3nt: TGTGCCAGCAGTTTGGGGGACACCGGTTACGAGCAGTACTTC; CDR3aa: CASSLGDTGYEQYF
d_gene: -; j_gene: TRBJ2-7; abundance: few; v_gene: TRBV29-1; CDR3nt: TGCAGCGTTGGTGATCAGAGGGGCGGGGAGCAGTACTTC; CDR3aa: CSVGDQRGGEQYF
d_gene: -; j_gene: TRBJ1-5; abundance: -; v_gene: TRBV7-6; CDR3nt: TGTGCCAGCAGCTTAGGAGGAGGGGATAGCAATCAGCCCCAGCATTTT; CDR3aa: CASSLGGGDSNQPQHF
d_gene: TRBD2; j_gene: TRBJ2-7; abundance: -; v_gene: TRBV7-8; CDR3nt: TGTGCCAGCAGCTCCCCCCTCGACAGTGGGGGGGTACTAACTGTGCAGTACTTC; CDR3aa: CASSSPLDSGGVLTVQYF
d_gene: TRBD1; j_gene: TRBJ2-7; abundance: -; v_gene: TRBV6-5; CDR3nt: TGTGCCAGCAGTTATGGAGGAGACAGGGGGCCCTTCTCCAACTACGAGCAGTACTTC; CDR3aa: CASSYGGDRGPFSNYEQYF
d_gene: -; j_gene: TRBJ2-1; abundance: -; v_gene: TRBV12-3/TRBV12-4; CDR3nt: TGTGCCAGAAGTTTCGTTGAGGGGCATTCCTACAATGAGCAGTTCTTC; CDR3aa: CARSFVEGHSYNEQFF
d_gene: -; j_gene: TRBJ2-3; abundance: -; v_gene: TRBV24-1; CDR3nt: TGTGCCACCAGTGCAGGGTATGCAGATACGCAGTATTTT; CDR3aa: CATSAGYADTQYF
d_gene: -; j_gene: TRBJ2-5; abundance: many; v_gene: TRBV6-5; CDR3nt: TGTGCCAGCAGTTACTCGGGGACCCAGTACTTC; CDR3aa: CASSYSGTQYF
d_gene: TRBD1; j_gene: TRBJ1-6; abundance: -; v_gene: TRBV20-1; CDR3nt: TGCAGTGCTAGAGACCGGGACAGTCCTAATTCACCCCTCCACTTT; CDR3aa: CSARDRDSPNSPLHF
d_gene: -; j_gene: TRBJ1-4; abundance: -; v_gene: TRBV7-2; CDR3nt: TGTGCCAGCGGCCCCAGGGCCTGGGGAAATAATGAAAAACTGTTTTTT; CDR3aa: CASGPRAWGNNEKLFF
d_gene: -; j_gene: TRBJ2-1; abundance: -; v_gene: TRBV6-6; CDR3nt: TGTGCCAGCAGTTCATCCTGGGGAGAGTACAATGAGCAGTTCTTC; CDR3aa: CASSSSWGEYNEQFF
d_gene: TRBD1; j_gene: TRBJ2-7; abundance: -; v_gene: TRBV20-1; CDR3nt: TGCAGTGCCCAGACAGGGTTAATTGGCGAGCAGTACTTC; CDR3aa: CSAQTGLIGEQYF
d_gene: TRBD1; j_gene: TRBJ2-4; abundance: few; v_gene: TRBV4-3; CDR3nt: TGCGCCAGCAGCGACAAGGGGGCCGAAAACATTCAGTACTTC; CDR3aa: CASSDKGAENIQYF
d_gene: -; j_gene: TRBJ1-5; abundance: few; v_gene: TRBV25-1; CDR3nt: TGTGCCAGCAGGAGCCCCCGGGGAAGCAATCAGCCCCAGCATTTT; CDR3aa: CASRSPRGSNQPQHF
d_gene: -; j_gene: TRBJ2-7; abundance: -; v_gene: TRBV6-1; CDR3nt: TGTGCCAGCAGTGAAATAGGAGGGTCAACCTACGAGCAGTACTTC; CDR3aa: CASSEIGGSTYEQYF
d_gene: -; j_gene: TRBJ2-7; abundance: -; v_gene: TRBV2; CDR3nt: TGTGCCAGCGGGTCCTCCACCTACGAGCAGTACTTC; CDR3aa: CASGSSTYEQYF
d_gene: TRBD1; j_gene: TRBJ1-1; abundance: -; v_gene: TRBV4-1; CDR3nt: TGCGCCAGCATGGGGACAGGGGTTGTCACTGAAGCTTTCTTT; CDR3aa: CASMGTGVVTEAFF
d_gene: -; j_gene: TRBJ1-2; abundance: once; v_gene: TRBV7-9; CDR3nt: TGTGCCAGCAGCTTATTAGAAGGACCGGGACAACCAAACTATGGCTACACCTTC; CDR3aa: CASSLLEGPGQPNYGYTF
d_gene: -; j_gene: TRBJ2-3; abundance: once; v_gene: TRBV5-1; CDR3nt: TGCGCCAGCACGATGACCGGGCAAGAGGAGACAGATACGCAGTATTTT; CDR3aa: CASTMTGQEETDTQYF
d_gene: TRBD2; j_gene: TRBJ2-3; abundance: -; v_gene: TRBV28; CDR3nt: TGTGCCAGCAGTTCGGACCGTAATCCTAGCGGGGCCCACTACACAGATACGCAGTATTTT; CDR3aa: CASSSDRNPSGAHYTDTQYF
d_gene: TRBD2; j_gene: TRBJ2-3; abundance: -; v_gene: TRBV20-1; CDR3nt: TGCAGTGCCGGTGTGACTCTAGCGGGAGTTCCAGATACGCAGTATTTT; CDR3aa: CSAGVTLAGVPDTQYF
d_gene: -; j_gene: TRBJ2-2; abundance: -; v_gene: TRBV20-1; CDR3nt: TGCAGTGCTAGAAACGCGGGAAGAGGGGAGCTGTTTTTT; CDR3aa: CSARNAGRGELFF
d_gene: -; j_gene: TRBJ2-5; abundance: -; v_gene: TRBV7-2; CDR3nt: TGTGCCAGCAGCTCGTACTACCAAGAGACCCAGTACTTC; CDR3aa: CASSSYYQETQYF
d_gene: TRBD1; j_gene: TRBJ2-4; abundance: once; v_gene: TRBV5-1; CDR3nt: TGCGCCAGCAGCCCCTACTTGGACAGGGGTCGAGAGCAGTACTTC; CDR3aa: CASSPYLDRGREQYF
d_gene: TRBD2; j_gene: TRBJ2-1; abundance: -; v_gene: TRBV20-1; CDR3nt: TGCAGTGAGCCAGCGGGGGCCACCAATGAGCAGTTCTTC; CDR3aa: CSEPAGATNEQFF